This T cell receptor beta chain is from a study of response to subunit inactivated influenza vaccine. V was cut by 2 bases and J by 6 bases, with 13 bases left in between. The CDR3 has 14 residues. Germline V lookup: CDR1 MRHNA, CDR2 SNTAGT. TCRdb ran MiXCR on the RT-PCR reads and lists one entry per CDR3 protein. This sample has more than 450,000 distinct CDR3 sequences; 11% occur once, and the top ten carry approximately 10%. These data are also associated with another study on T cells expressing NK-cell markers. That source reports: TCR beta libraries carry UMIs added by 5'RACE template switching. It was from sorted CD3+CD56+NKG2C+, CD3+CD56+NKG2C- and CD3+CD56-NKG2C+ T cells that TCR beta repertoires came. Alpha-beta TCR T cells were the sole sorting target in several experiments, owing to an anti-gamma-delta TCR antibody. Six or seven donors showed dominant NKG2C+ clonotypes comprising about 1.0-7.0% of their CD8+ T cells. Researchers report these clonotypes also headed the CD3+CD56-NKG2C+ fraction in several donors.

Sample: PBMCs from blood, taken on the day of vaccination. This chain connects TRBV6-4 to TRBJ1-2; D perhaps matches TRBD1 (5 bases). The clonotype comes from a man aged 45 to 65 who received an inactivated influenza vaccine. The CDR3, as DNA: TGTGCCAGCAGTGACCGGGTCCGGGGCGATGGCTACACCTTC. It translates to CASSDRVRGDGYTF.